These 18 T cell receptor beta chains share one sample of origin, sequenced in a study of vaccination effects on CD4 cells after COVID-19. These TCRs' antigens remain unknown. Pools of viral peptides were used by the ViraFEST assay to expand antigen-specific CD4+ T cells ahead of sequencing. When 10 to 11 days of culture had elapsed, CD4+ T cells were isolated. Having tested negative for nucleocapsid antibodies, the vaccine recipients showed no prior SARS-CoV-2 infection. Assay: immunoSEQ multiplex PCR; the TCRdb copy retains only in-frame clones and omits some. Among 70,000 or so clones, under 80% were seen once, and the ten largest hold roughly a tenth. Source: CD4+ T cells from PBMCs cultured with SARS-CoV-2 spike peptides, taken before COVID-19 vaccination. Receptors originate from a human donor who received a COVID-19 vaccine.

The chain combines TRBV18 with TRBJ1-5; D remains unclear. This CDR3 region has 13 residues. V lost 3 bases and J 3 bases, leaving 6 bases between the germline ends. Germline values: CDR1 KGHSH, CDR2 LQKENI. The CDR3 is CASSPFDNQPQHF. In DNA, the CDR3 is TGTGCCAGCTCACCGTTCGACAATCAGCCCCAGCATTTT.

The chain employs TRBV3-1 (or the pseudogene TRBV3-2) and TRBJ1-6, with D perhaps matching TRBD1 (5 bases). V gave up 0 bases and J gave up 13 bases, with 13 bases separating them. CDR1 is LGHDT and CDR2 is YNNKEL in the germline V gene (reference sequence). The CDR3 runs 14 residues. The CDR3 nucleotides are TGTGCCAGCAGCCAAGAAAGGGACCGGTTGCCCCTCCACTTT. Its translation: CASSQERDRLPLHF.

The J gene is TRBJ1-1, the V gene TRBV19; D gene uncertain. Germline V gene sequence: CDR1 LNHDA, CDR2 SQIVND (reference sequence). V dropped 7 bases and J dropped 1 base, with 10 bases sitting between them. There are 13 residues in the CDR3. This CDR3 is CASKDQPNTEAFF. In nucleotides, the CDR3 is TGTGCCAGTAAGGACCAACCGAACACTGAAGCTTTCTTT.

J is TRBJ2-3 and V is TRBV25-1; D is tentatively TRBD1 or TRBD2 (5 bases each). The CDR3 loop spans 13 amino acids. Trimming took 2 bases from V and 6 from J, leaving 9 bases between them. CDR1 and CDR2 (germline): MGHDK, SYGVNS. In DNA form, the CDR3 reads TGTGCCAGCAGTGAAGGGGGTGGGGATACGCAGTATTTT. Translation: CASSEGGGDTQYF.

This chain connects TRBV5-1 to TRBJ1-1; 7 bases line up with TRBD1. The CDR3 sequence is 14 residues long. CDR1 is SGHRS and CDR2 is YFSETQ in the germline V gene. V shed 6 bases and J 4 bases; nucleotides not matched to a gene: 9. Written as DNA, the CDR3 is TGCGCCAGCACCCAACGGGGACAGTCCACTGAAGCTTTCTTT. Residues: CASTQRGQSTEAFF.

The chain is built from TRBV12-3 or TRBV12-4 and TRBJ2-3, with no clear D. Trimming took off 6 bases at V and 2 bases at J, with 9 bases between the two ends. This CDR3 region has 13 residues. The CDR3 sequence: CASRSRLTDTQYF. The CDR3 nucleotides read TGTGCCAGCAGAAGTCGACTCACAGATACGCAGTATTTT.

The chain is built from TRBV28 and TRBJ2-3, with 10 bases matching TRBD2. The germline V gene encodes CDR1 MDHEN and CDR2 SYDVKM. This CDR3 spans 15 amino acids. Losses at the gene ends were 8 bases for V and 0 bases for J; bases not matched to a gene: 5. The CDR3 loop reads CASGKLAGSTDTQYF. The CDR3 DNA reads TGTGCCAGCGGCAAACTAGCGGGGAGCACAGATACGCAGTATTTT.

This chain links TRBV5-1 with TRBJ1-2; D is undetermined. Germline V gene lookup returns CDR1 SGHRS and CDR2 YFSETQ. This CDR3 is 15 amino acids long. V was clipped by 4 bases and J by 5 bases, with 18 bases between them. The DNA of the CDR3 is TGCGCCAGCAGCCCCAAGGGAGAACCCTTATATGGCTACACCTTC. Protein sequence: CASSPKGEPLYGYTF.

CDR3 sequence: CASSLDDGGGRTEAFF. The CDR3 DNA reads as TGCGCCAGCAGCTTGGATGATGGGGGCGGGAGGACTGAAGCTTTCTTT. The chain recombines TRBV5-1 with TRBJ1-1, with a weak D call TRBD1 (6 bases). This CDR3 is built from 16 residues. V was clipped by 0 bases and J by 5 bases, with 17 bases between them. Germline V gives CDR1 SGHRS, CDR2 YFSETQ.

In this sample, this clone turned up once. The rearrangement links TRBV20-1 to TRBJ2-7; D remains unclear. Germline assignment: CDR1 DFQATT and CDR2 SNEGSKA (reference sequence). The CDR3 is made up of 13 amino acids. The V and J ends lost 3 bases and 0 bases respectively, with 9 bases between them. The CDR3 nucleotides read TGCAGTGCTAGTCGCTCGAGCTCCTACGAGCAGTACGTC. Encoded protein: CSASRSSSYEQYV.

This chain's CDR3 is CASSPDGRYNEKLFF. Written as DNA, the CDR3 is TGTGCCAGCAGCCCGGACGGGCGCTATAATGAAAAACTGTTTTTT. The genes are TRBV11-2 and TRBJ1-4, with D hard to call. CDR3 length: 15 residues. Per the germline V gene, CDR1 is SGHAT and CDR2 is FQNNGV. Trimming shortened V by 5 bases and J by 4 bases, and 14 bases separated the two germline ends.

The chain has TRBV5-1 and TRBJ2-1; TRBD2 matches 12 bases. CDR3 length: 15 amino acids. V dropped 6 bases and J dropped 7; count of bases not matched to a gene: 8. Germline lookup yields CDR1 SGHRS and CDR2 YFSETQ. The CDR3: CASNQLAGGSNEQFF. For the CDR3, the DNA is TGCGCCAGCAACCAACTAGCGGGGGGTTCTAATGAGCAGTTCTTC.

The chain combines TRBV7-3 with TRBJ2-5; 8 nucleotides align to TRBD2. The CDR3 loop spans 14 amino acids. Germline V gene data show CDR1 as SGHTA and CDR2 as FQGTGA. The V gene end was trimmed by 5 bases and the J gene end by 2 bases; junction bases not matched to a gene: 4. CDR3 coding DNA: TGTGCCAGCAGCCGTCTAGCGGGTCAAGAGACCCAGTACTTC. It yields the protein CASSRLAGQETQYF.

This clone has just one count. V and J are TRBV18 and TRBJ1-4; no clear D. V lost 2 bases, J lost 0 bases, and 10 bases lay in between. Germline V lookup: CDR1 KGHSH, CDR2 LQKENI. The CDR3 extends over 16 amino acids. Here the CDR3 DNA reads TGTGCCAGCTCACCAGACGGCGCCACAACTAATGAAAAACTGTTTTTT. It translates to CASSPDGATTNEKLFF.

The CDR3 region has the DNA TGTGCCAGCAGTATACGGACTAACTATGGCTACACCTTC. This gives the protein CASSIRTNYGYTF. The chain is built from TRBV12-3 or TRBV12-4 and TRBJ1-2; D unclear. CDR3 length: 13 residues. The germline V and J ends were trimmed by 5 bases and 0 bases, with 7 bases remaining between them.

The V call is TRBV10-2, the J call TRBJ1-1; the D gene is possibly TRBD1 (5 bases). Germline V gene data show CDR1 as WSHSY and CDR2 as SAAADI. V was shortened by 7 bases and J by 2 bases, with 11 bases between the two germline ends. This CDR3 contains 13 residues. For the CDR3, the DNA is TGCGCCAGCACAGGACAAATAAACACTGAAGCTTTCTTT. Encoded protein: CASTGQINTEAFF.

V and J are TRBV6-2 or TRBV6-3 and TRBJ1-2; weak D call: TRBD1 (5 bases). V lost 4 bases to trimming and J lost 2 bases, with 11 bases between them. CDR1 MNHEY and CDR2 SVGEGT come from the germline V gene. CDR3 length equals 14 residues. The CDR3: CASSSSGANYGYTF. The CDR3 nucleotides are TGTGCCAGCAGTTCCTCCGGGGCAAACTATGGCTACACCTTC.

The chain recombines TRBV4-1 with TRBJ2-4, with D tentatively TRBD1 (5 bases). Germline CDR1 reads MGHRA; CDR2 reads YSYEKL. The V end lost 1 base, the J end lost 1 base, and 14 bases lay between the germline ends. CDR3 length: 17 amino acids. CDR3 nucleotides: TGCGCCAGCAGCCAAGGCCAGGGTCCTCGGGCCAAAAACATTCAGTACTTC. As protein: CASSQGQGPRAKNIQYF.